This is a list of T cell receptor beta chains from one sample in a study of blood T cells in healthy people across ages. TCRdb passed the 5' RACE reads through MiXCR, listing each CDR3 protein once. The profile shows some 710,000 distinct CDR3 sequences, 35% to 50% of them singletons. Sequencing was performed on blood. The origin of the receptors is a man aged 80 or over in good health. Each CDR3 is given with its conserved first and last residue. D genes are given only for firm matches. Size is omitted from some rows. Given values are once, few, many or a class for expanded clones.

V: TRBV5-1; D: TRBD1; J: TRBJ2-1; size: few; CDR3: CASSLGTANYNEQFF; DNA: TGCGCCAGCAGCCTAGGGACAGCAAACTACAATGAGCAGTTCTTC
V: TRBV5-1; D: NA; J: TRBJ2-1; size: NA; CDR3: CASSLEGGRDNEQFF; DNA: TGCGCCAGCAGCTTGGAAGGAGGAAGGGACAATGAGCAGTTCTTC
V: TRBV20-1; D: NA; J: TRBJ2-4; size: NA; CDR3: CSGEGSTNNIQYF; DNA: TGCAGTGGAGAGGGCTCGACTAACAACATTCAGTACTTC
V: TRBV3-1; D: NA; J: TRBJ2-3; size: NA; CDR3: CASSLGHGDTQYF; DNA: TGTGCCAGCAGCCTGGGGCATGGAGATACGCAGTATTTT
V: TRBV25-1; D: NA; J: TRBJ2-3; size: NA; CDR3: CASSDRGYTDTQYF; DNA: TGTGCCAGCAGTGATCGGGGGTACACAGATACGCAGTATTTT
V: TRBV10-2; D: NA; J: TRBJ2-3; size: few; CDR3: CASSLGDGSTDTQYF; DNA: TGCGCCAGCAGTCTGGGCGACGGTTCCACAGATACGCAGTATTTT
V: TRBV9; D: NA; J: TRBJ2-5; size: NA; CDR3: CASSVPNKGEGETQYF; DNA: TGTGCCAGCAGCGTACCCAACAAGGGGGAGGGGGAGACCCAGTACTTC
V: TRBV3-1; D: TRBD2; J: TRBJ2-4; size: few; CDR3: CASSQVAGADIQYF; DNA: TGTGCCAGCAGCCAAGTGGCGGGAGCGGACATTCAGTACTTC
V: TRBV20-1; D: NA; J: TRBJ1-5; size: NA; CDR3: CSAKLARDQPQHF; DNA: TGCAGTGCTAAGTTGGCACGAGATCAGCCCCAGCATTTT
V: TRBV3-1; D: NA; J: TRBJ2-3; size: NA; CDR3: CASSQASTYTDTQYF; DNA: TGTGCCAGCAGCCAAGCATCCACATACACAGATACGCAGTATTTT
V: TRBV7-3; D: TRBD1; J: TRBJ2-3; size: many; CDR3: CASSFTPNGQGRSTDTQYF; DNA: TGTGCCAGCAGCTTCACCCCAAACGGACAGGGGCGAAGCACAGATACGCAGTATTTT
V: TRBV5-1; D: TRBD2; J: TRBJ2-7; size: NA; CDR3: CASSPDGRYYEQYF; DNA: TGCGCCAGCAGCCCTGACGGGAGGTACTACGAGCAGTACTTC
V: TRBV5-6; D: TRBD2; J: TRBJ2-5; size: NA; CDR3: CASSSLAGAPEEQYF; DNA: TGTGCCAGCAGCTCCCTAGCGGGAGCGCCGGAGGAGCAGTACTTC
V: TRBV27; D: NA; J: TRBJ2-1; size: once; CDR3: CASSSPSGETYNEQFF; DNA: TGCGCCAGCAGTTCCCCTTCGGGGGAGACCTACAATGAGCAGTTCTTC
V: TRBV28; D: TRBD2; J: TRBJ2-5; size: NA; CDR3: CASSFRLATEQYF; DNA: TGTGCCAGCAGTTTTCGACTAGCCACGGAGCAGTACTTC
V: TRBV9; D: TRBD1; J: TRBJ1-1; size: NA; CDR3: CASSVGRSGGENTEAFF; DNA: TGTGCCAGCAGCGTAGGGCGGTCAGGGGGCGAGAACACTGAAGCTTTCTTT
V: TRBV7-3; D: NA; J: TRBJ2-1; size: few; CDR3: CASSTHSNEQFF; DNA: TGTGCCAGCAGCACACACAGCAATGAGCAGTTCTTC
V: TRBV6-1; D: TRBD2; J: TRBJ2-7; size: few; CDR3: CASSRGLGSSSGRAAYEQYF; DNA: TGTGCCAGCAGTCGTGGGTTGGGGAGTTCTAGCGGGAGGGCCGCCTACGAGCAGTACTTC
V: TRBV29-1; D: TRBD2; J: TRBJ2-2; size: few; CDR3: CSVIAGVRDTGELFF; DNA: TGCAGCGTGATAGCGGGAGTGCGTGACACCGGGGAGCTGTTTTTT